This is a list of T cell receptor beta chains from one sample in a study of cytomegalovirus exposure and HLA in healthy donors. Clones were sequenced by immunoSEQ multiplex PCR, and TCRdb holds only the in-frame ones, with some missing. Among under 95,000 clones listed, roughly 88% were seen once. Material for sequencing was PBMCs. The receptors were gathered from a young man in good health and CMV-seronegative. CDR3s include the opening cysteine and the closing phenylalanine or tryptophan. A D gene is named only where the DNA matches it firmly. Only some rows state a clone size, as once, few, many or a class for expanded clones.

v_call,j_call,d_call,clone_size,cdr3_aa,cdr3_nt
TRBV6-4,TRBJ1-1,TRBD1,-,CASSVEGGGGTEAFF,TGTGCCAGCAGTGTTGAAGGGGGCGGCGGCACTGAAGCTTTCTTT
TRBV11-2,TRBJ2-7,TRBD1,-,CASSPGSGQGTNYEQYF,TGTGCCAGCAGCCCCGGATCGGGACAGGGTACAAACTACGAGCAGTACTTC
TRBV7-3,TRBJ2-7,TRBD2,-,CASSLAGDYEQYF,TGTGCCAGCAGCTTAGCGGGAGACTACGAGCAGTACTTC
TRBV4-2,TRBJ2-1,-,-,CASSQGTQDNEQFF,TGTGCCAGCAGCCAAGGGACACAAGACAATGAGCAGTTCTTC
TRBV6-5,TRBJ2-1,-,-,CASSYSSSWGLNEQFF,TGTGCCAGCAGTTACTCATCTAGCTGGGGTCTTAATGAGCAGTTCTTC
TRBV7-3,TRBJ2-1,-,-,CASTVDSSYNEQFF,TGTGCCAGCACAGTAGACAGCTCCTACAATGAGCAGTTCTTC
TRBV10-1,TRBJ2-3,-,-,CASSPGWDTDTQYF,TGCGCCAGCAGTCCAGGGTGGGACACAGATACGCAGTATTTT
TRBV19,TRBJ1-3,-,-,CASSISESRSGNTIYF,TGTGCCAGTAGTATCTCTGAATCTAGGTCTGGAAACACCATATATTTT
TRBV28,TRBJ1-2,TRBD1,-,CASRYPVQGRYGYTF,TGTGCCAGCAGATACCCGGTACAGGGGCGATATGGCTACACCTTC
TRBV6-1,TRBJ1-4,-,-,CASGLSRRLDEKLFF,TGTGCCAGCGGGTTATCAAGGAGGTTGGATGAAAAACTGTTTTTT
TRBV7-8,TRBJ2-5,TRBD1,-,CASSYSRDRGSRTQYF,TGTGCCAGCAGCTACTCCCGGGACAGGGGTTCGAGGACCCAGTACTTC
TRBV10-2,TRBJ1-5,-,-,CASSASKDRPSNQPQHF,TGCGCCAGCAGTGCTAGCAAGGACAGACCAAGCAATCAGCCCCAGCATTTT
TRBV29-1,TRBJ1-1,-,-,CSVGDTNTEAFF,TGCAGCGTTGGGGACACAAACACTGAAGCTTTCTTT
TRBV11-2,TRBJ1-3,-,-,CASRGGGVSGNTIYF,TGTGCCAGCAGGGGAGGGGGAGTAAGTGGAAACACCATATATTTT
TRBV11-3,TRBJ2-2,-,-,CASRDPGTLSTGELFF,TGTGCCAGCAGGGATCCCGGGACTCTAAGCACCGGGGAGCTGTTTTTT
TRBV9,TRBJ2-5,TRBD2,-,CASSSGGGAETQYF,TGTGCCAGCAGCTCCGGGGGGGGCGCGGAGACCCAGTACTTC
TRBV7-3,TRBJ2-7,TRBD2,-,CASSLGPGGASYEQYF,TGTGCCAGCAGCTTAGGCCCCGGGGGGGCTTCCTACGAGCAGTACTTC
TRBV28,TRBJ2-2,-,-,CASVEASGELFF,TGTGCCAGCGTCGAAGCTAGCGGGGAGCTGTTTTTT
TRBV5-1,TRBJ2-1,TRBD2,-,CASSLPGGGLHNEQFF,TGCGCCAGCAGCCTTCCGGGCGGGGGGCTCCACAATGAGCAGTTCTTC
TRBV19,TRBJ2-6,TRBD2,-,CASSIRTSGGPSGANVLTF,TGTGCCAGTAGTATAAGGACTAGCGGGGGCCCCTCTGGGGCCAACGTCCTGACTTTC
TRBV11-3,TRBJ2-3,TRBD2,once,CASSLGGSTDTQYF,TGTGCCAGCAGCTTAGGCGGGAGTACAGATACGCAGTATTTT
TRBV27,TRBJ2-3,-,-,CASSPAGDTDTQYF,TGTGCCAGCAGTCCCGCAGGGGACACAGATACGCAGTATTTT
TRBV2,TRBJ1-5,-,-,CASSVNNQPQHF,TGTGCCAGCAGTGTAAACAATCAGCCCCAGCATTTT
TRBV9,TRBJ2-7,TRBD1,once,CASSGQGAEQYF,TGTGCCAGCAGCGGACAGGGGGCAGAGCAGTACTTC
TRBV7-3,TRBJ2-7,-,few,CASRASDFYEQYF,TGTGCCAGCAGGGCTAGCGACTTCTACGAGCAGTACTTC
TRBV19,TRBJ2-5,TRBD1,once,CASSGILQGRETQYF,TGTGCCAGTAGTGGAATTTTACAGGGGCGGGAGACCCAGTACTTC
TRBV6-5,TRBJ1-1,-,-,CASSLEVENEAFF,TGTGCCAGCAGCCTCGAGGTCGAAAATGAAGCTTTCTTT
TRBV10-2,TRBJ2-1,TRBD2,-,CASSAKIAGENEQFF,TGCGCCAGCAGTGCCAAAATCGCGGGGGAAAATGAGCAGTTCTTC
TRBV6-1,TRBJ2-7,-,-,CASTQDLNTGEQYF,TGTGCCAGCACCCAGGACCTCAACACGGGGGAGCAGTACTTC
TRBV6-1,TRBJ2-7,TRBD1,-,CASSESGQGASSEQYF,TGTGCCAGCAGTGAGTCCGGACAGGGGGCTTCGAGCGAGCAGTACTTC
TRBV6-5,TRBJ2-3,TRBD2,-,CASSPGLAGADTQYF,TGTGCCAGCAGTCCGGGACTAGCGGGAGCAGATACGCAGTATTTT
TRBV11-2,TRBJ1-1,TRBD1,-,CASSWDRNTEAFF,TGTGCCAGCAGCTGGGACAGGAACACTGAAGCTTTCTTT
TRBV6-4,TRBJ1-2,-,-,CASRGRGGKALDGYTF,TGTGCCAGCAGGGGGAGGGGGGGGAAGGCACTCGATGGCTACACCTTC
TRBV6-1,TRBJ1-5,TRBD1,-,CASIRDRGGNQPQHF,TGTGCCAGCATCAGGGACAGGGGTGGCAATCAGCCCCAGCATTTT
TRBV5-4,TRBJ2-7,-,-,CASSFGQQYEQYF,TGTGCCAGCAGCTTTGGGCAACAATACGAGCAGTACTTC
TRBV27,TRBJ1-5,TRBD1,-,CASSLYAGQGGNQPQHF,TGTGCCAGCAGTTTATACGCAGGACAGGGGGGCAATCAGCCCCAGCATTTT
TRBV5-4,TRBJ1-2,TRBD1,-,CASSPDRVGANYGYTF,TGTGCCAGCAGCCCCGACAGGGTTGGAGCTAACTATGGCTACACCTTC
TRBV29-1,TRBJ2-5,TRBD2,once,CSVEERGGRETQYF,TGCAGCGTTGAGGAGCGGGGGGGCCGAGAGACCCAGTACTTC
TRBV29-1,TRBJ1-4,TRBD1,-,CSVVGTGGGATNEKLFF,TGCAGCGTTGTTGGGACAGGGGGAGGTGCAACTAATGAAAAACTGTTTTTT
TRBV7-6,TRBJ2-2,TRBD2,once,CASSRELAGRNTGELFF,TGTGCCAGCAGCCGGGAGCTAGCGGGGCGGAACACCGGGGAGCTGTTTTTT
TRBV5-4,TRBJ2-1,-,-,CASRGADEYNEQFF,TGTGCCAGCAGGGGAGCGGACGAGTACAATGAGCAGTTCTTC
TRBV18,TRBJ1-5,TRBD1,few,CASSPGTGINQPQHF,TGTGCCAGCTCACCAGGGACAGGAATCAATCAGCCCCAGCATTTT
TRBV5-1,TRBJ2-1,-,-,CASSTDSLNEQFF,TGCGCCAGCAGCACGGACAGTCTGAATGAGCAGTTCTTC
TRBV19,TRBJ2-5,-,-,CASSRRGTQETQYF,TGTGCCAGTAGTAGGAGAGGCACCCAAGAGACCCAGTACTTC
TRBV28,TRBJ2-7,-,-,CASSPLAPAGTSYEQYF,TGTGCCAGCAGTCCTCTCGCTCCCGCGGGAACCTCCTACGAGCAGTACTTC
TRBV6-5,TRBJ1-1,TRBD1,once,CASSGTDMNTEAFF,TGTGCCAGCAGTGGGACAGATATGAACACTGAAGCTTTCTTT
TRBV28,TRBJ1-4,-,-,CGTATNEKLFF,TGTGGGACTGCAACTAATGAAAAACTGTTTTTT
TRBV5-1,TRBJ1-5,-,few,CASSPPQGTYSNQPQHF,TGCGCCAGCAGCCCGCCCCAGGGGACGTATAGCAATCAGCCCCAGCATTTT
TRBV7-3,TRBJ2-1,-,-,CASSPTRSTSRDNEQFF,TGTGCCAGCAGCCCCACCCGGTCTACTAGTCGAGACAATGAGCAGTTCTTC
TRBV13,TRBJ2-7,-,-,CASSLSWEVYEQYF,TGTGCCAGCAGCTTAAGCTGGGAGGTTTACGAGCAGTACTTC